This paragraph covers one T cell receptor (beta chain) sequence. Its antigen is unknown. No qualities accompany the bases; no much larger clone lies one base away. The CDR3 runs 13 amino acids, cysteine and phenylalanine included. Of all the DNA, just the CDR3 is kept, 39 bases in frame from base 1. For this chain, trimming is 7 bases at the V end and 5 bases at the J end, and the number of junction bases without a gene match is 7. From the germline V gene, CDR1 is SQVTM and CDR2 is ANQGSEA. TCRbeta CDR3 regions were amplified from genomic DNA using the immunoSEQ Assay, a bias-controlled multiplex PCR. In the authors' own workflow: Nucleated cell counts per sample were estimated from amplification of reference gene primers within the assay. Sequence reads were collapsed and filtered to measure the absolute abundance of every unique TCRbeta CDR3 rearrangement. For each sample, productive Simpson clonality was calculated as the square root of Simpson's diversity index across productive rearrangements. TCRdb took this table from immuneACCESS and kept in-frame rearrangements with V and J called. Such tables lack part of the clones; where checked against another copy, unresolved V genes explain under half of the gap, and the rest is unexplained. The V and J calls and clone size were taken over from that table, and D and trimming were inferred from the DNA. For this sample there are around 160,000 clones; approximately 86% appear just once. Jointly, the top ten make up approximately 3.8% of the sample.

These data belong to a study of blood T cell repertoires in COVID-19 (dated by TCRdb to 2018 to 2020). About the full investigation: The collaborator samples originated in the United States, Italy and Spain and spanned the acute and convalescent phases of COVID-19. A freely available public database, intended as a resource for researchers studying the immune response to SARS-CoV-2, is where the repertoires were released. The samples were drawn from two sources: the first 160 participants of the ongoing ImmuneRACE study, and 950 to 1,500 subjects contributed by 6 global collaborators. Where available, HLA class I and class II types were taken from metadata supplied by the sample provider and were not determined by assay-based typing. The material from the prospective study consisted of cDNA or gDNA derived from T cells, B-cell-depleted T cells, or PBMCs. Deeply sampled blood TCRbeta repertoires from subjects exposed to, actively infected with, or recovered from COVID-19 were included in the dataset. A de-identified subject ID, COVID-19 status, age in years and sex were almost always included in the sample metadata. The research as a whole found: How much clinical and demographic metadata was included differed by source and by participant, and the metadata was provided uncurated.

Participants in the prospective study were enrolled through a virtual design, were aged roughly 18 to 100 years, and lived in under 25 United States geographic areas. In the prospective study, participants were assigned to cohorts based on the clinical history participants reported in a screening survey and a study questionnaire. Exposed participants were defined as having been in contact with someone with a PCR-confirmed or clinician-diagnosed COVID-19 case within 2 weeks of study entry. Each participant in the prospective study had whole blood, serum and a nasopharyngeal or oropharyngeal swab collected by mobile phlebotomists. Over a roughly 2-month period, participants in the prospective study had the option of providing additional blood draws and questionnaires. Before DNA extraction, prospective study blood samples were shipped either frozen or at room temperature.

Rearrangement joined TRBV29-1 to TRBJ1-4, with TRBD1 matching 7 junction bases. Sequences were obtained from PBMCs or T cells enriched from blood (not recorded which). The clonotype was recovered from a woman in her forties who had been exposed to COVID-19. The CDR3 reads CSAATGLNEKLFF. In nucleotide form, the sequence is TGCAGCGCCGCGACAGGGTTAAATGAAAAACTGTTTTTT.